Detailed here is one T cell receptor (beta chain). As yet, its antigen is unknown. V was clipped by 1 base and J by 2 bases; unmatched bases: 7. CDR1 and CDR2 (germline): SGHRS, YFSETQ. The CDR3 totals 16 residues. The data belong to a study of cytomegalovirus exposure and HLA in healthy donors. Study observations and caveats: In the analysis, some V segments, TRBV6-2 and TRBV6-3 included, were excluded as indistinguishable. With further analysis later on, most CMV-associated TCR beta chains appeared HLA-restricted. Some TCR beta chains (164 of them) were listed as cytomegalovirus-associated. Both high specificity and high sensitivity reportedly marked the classifier's diagnosis of cytomegalovirus status.

Primers: 60 Vbeta forward and 13 Jbeta reverse. Repertoires were generated with immunoSEQ multiplex PCR, while TCRdb's copy carries only in-frame clones and drops some. Of over 100,000 clones listed, 80% to 85% are singletons. Sequences were obtained from PBMCs. The chain employs TRBV5-1 and TRBJ2-3; 7 positions match TRBD2. The clonotype originates from a woman aged 25 to 39 in good health and CMV-seronegative. CDR3 coding DNA: TGCGCCAGCAGCTTGTCTGGGGACTACAACACAGATACGCAGTATTTT. This codes for CASSLSGDYNTDTQYF. The whole variable domain, remainder taken from reference TRBV5-1 and TRBJ2-3, is KAGVTQTPRYLIKTRGQQVTLSCSPISGHRSVSWYQQTPGQGLQFLFEYFSETQRNKGNFPGRFSGRQFSNSRSEMNVSTLELGDSALYLCASSLSGDYNTDTQYFGPGTRLTVL.